This is a list of T cell receptor beta chains from one sample in a study of T cell changes during pregnancy in multiple sclerosis. Profiling relied on immunoSEQ multiplex PCR, and the TCRdb table lists in-frame clones only, not all of them. The sample shows 85,000 to 120,000 clones, 85% to 95% of them seen only once. The specimen was peripheral blood, collected after pregnancy. The receptor set was obtained from a female donor with multiple sclerosis, enrolled in a pregnancy study. Both conserved end residues are part of each CDR3. The D gene is left open where the match is weak. The listing skips clone size in some rows; elsewhere it reads once, few, many or a size class.

TRBJ2-7 TRBV7-9 TRBD1 once CASSSETGPYEQYF TGTGCCAGCAGCTCTGAGACAGGGCCCTACGAGCAGTACTTC
TRBJ1-2 TRBV7-9 TRBD1 - CASSSPGTGNYGYTF TGTGCCAGCAGCTCCCCCGGGACAGGGAACTATGGCTACACCTTC
TRBJ2-1 TRBV5-4 TRBD2 - CASSLSPAGRHNEQFF TGTGCCAGCAGCTTGAGCCCAGCGGGGCGACACAATGAGCAGTTCTTC
TRBJ2-2 TRBV7-3 TRBD2 - CASSPNGAGGPLGTGELFF TGTGCCAGCAGCCCAAACGGAGCGGGAGGCCCCTTAGGCACCGGGGAGCTGTTTTTT
TRBJ1-6 TRBV7-3 - few CASSFRVNSPLHF TGTGCCAGCAGCTTCAGGGTTAATTCACCCCTCCACTTT
TRBJ1-3 TRBV19 - - CASSSTGHSGNTIYF TGTGCCAGTAGCTCTACAGGGCACTCTGGAAACACCATATATTTT
TRBJ1-2 TRBV5-4 - few CASSARRDGARSGYTF TGTGCCAGCAGCGCGCGGAGGGACGGCGCTAGGTCGGGCTACACCTTC
TRBJ2-7 TRBV10-3 - once CAISEWPYEQYF TGTGCCATCAGTGAGTGGCCCTACGAGCAGTACTTC
TRBJ2-5 TRBV6-1 - - CASSDGTAQETQYF TGTGCCAGCAGTGACGGGACTGCGCAAGAGACCCAGTACTTC
TRBJ2-2 TRBV28 - - CASSSGAANTGELFF TGTGCCAGCAGTTCAGGTGCCGCGAACACCGGGGAGCTGTTTTTT
TRBJ2-3 TRBV9 - - CASSARLRGTDTQYF TGTGCCAGCAGCGCTCGCTTGCGGGGCACAGATACGCAGTATTTT
TRBJ2-5 TRBV9 TRBD2 - CASSESGSKQETQYF TGTGCCAGCAGCGAGAGCGGGAGCAAACAAGAGACCCAGTACTTC
TRBJ1-1 TRBV15 TRBD1 - CATSRDRTGEAFF TGTGCCACCAGCAGAGATCGGACAGGGGAAGCTTTCTTT
TRBJ1-5 TRBV19 - - CASNMATFSNQPQHF TGTGCCAGTAATATGGCGACATTTAGCAATCAGCCCCAGCATTTT
TRBJ1-2 TRBV6-6 - - CASSYKGEAYGYTF TGTGCCAGCAGTTATAAGGGAGAGGCCTATGGCTACACCTTC
TRBJ1-2 TRBV5-1 TRBD1 - CASSSRGEAGYTF TGCGCCAGCAGTTCCAGGGGGGAGGCTGGCTACACCTTC
TRBJ2-3 TRBV27 TRBD2 - CASNLRGGAVNRYF TGTGCCAGCAACTTGCGGGGAGGGGCGGTCAACCGGTATTTT
TRBJ2-7 TRBV2 TRBD1 few CASSELSGQGGEQYF TGTGCCAGCAGTGAACTCTCGGGACAGGGAGGCGAGCAGTACTTC
TRBJ1-4 TRBV7-2 - - CASSLGGFLINEKLFF TGTGCCAGCAGCTTAGGGGGCTTTCTAATTAATGAAAAACTGTTTTTT
TRBJ2-1 TRBV6-1 TRBD2 - CAGSGLDSGGPYNEQFF TGTGCCGGCAGTGGCCTAGATAGCGGGGGGCCCTACAATGAGCAGTTCTTC
TRBJ2-1 TRBV5-4 - - CASSFGLNEQFF TGTGCCAGCAGCTTCGGACTCAATGAGCAGTTCTTC
TRBJ2-4 TRBV28 TRBD2 - CASSRGLAGPLAKNIQYF TGTGCCAGCAGTAGAGGACTAGCGGGGCCTCTAGCCAAAAACATTCAGTACTTC
TRBJ1-3 TRBV7-2 TRBD1 - CASSLVTTGGGNTIYF TGTGCCAGCAGCTTAGTTACGACAGGGGGTGGAAACACCATATATTTT
TRBJ1-5 TRBV7-3 - - CASSPRGKGNQPQHF TGTGCCAGCAGCCCAAGGGGGAAAGGCAATCAGCCCCAGCATTTT
TRBJ2-7 TRBV6-5 TRBD2 - CASRTSGGISHEQYF TGTGCCAGCAGAACGAGCGGGGGGATATCCCACGAGCAGTACTTC
TRBJ2-1 TRBV29-1 - - CSVLGTTSRNEQFF TGCAGCGTGCTCGGGACAACATCGCGGAATGAGCAGTTCTTC
TRBJ1-1 TRBV6-1 - - CASSLFEAFF TGTGCCAGCAGCCTTTTTGAAGCTTTCTTT
TRBJ2-3 TRBV5-1 TRBD1 - CASSLETYGAGGLPDTQYF TGCGCCAGCAGCTTGGAGACCTATGGGGCAGGGGGCCTTCCAGATACGCAGTATTTT
TRBJ2-1 TRBV7-3 TRBD2 - CASSLAGGTYNEQFF TGTGCCAGCAGCTTAGCGGGGGGCACTTACAATGAGCAGTTCTTC
TRBJ1-4 TRBV2 - few CASSERQPNEKLFF TGTGCCAGCAGTGAGCGGCAGCCTAATGAAAAACTGTTTTTT
TRBJ2-7 TRBV10-3 TRBD2 - CAISEERGSEQYF TGTGCCATCAGTGAGGAGCGGGGCTCCGAGCAGTACTTC